This T cell receptor beta chain was sequenced for a study of post-analysis software for immune sequencing data. Broader study findings: Included in a set of about 5 TRBV segments more frequent in patients than controls were TRBV5-6, TRBV5-1 and TRBV20-1.

The TCR beta cDNA libraries contained unique molecular identifiers. TCRdb re-analysed the PCR reads in MiXCR, keeping a single row per CDR3 protein. The sample comprises under 650,000 distinct CDR3 sequences, 44% of which are singletons, and 1.5% to 2% rests with the top ten. This CDR3 spans 18 amino acids. V lost 0 bases and J 2 bases, leaving 22 bases between the germline ends. Germline V lookup: CDR1 SQVTM, CDR2 ANQGSEA. With regard to this clonotype: What it binds is not known.

The rearrangement joins TRBV29-1 to TRBJ1-2; perhaps TRBD1 as D (5 bases). The source of this sequence is a girl aged 5-17 years with multiple sclerosis. Sequencing was performed on blood. CDR3 bases: TGCAGCGTTGAAGATGGAGAAAGCCTAGGGGAGGGGAACTATGGCTACACCTTC. Its translation: CSVEDGESLGEGNYGYTF. Filled out from reference TRBV29-1 and TRBJ1-2, the complete variable domain reads SAVISQKPSRDICQRGTSLTIQCQVDSQVTMMFWYRQQPGQSLTLIATANQGSEATYESGFVIDKFPISRPNLTFSTLTVSNMSPEDSSIYLCSVEDGESLGEGNYGYTFGSGTRLTVV.